This T cell receptor (beta chain) was documented in a study of T cell responses to AZD1222 COVID-19 vaccine. Study-wide results and caveats: Donors were mostly white British, more females; clonal diversity possibly underestimated. After two AZD1222 doses, spike-specific TCR breadth and depth rose versus day 0. Repertoire samples came only from after the peak T cell response.

This CDR3 comprises 15 residues. Germline CDR1 and CDR2: SGHTA and FQGNSA. Trimming removed 3 bases at V and 2 bases at J, with 13 bases between. Some clones are missing from TCRdb's copy, which holds only in-frame ones; the method was immunoSEQ multiplex PCR. The sample lists fewer than 90,000 clones, 88% occurring once. As to this clone: What it binds is not known.

The chain recombines TRBV7-2 with TRBJ2-5; the D gene is possibly TRBD2 (6 bases). Material: peripheral blood, obtained 28 days after the second AZD1222 dose. The clonotype comes from an adult who received the AZD1222 COVID-19 vaccine. The CDR3 sequence: CASSFSGTSQETQYF. The CDR3 nucleotides are TGTGCCAGCAGCTTTTCCGGGACTTCGCAAGAGACCCAGTACTTC.